This TCR beta chain derives from a study of T cell changes during pregnancy in multiple sclerosis. This clone was detected once. Germline lookup yields CDR1 SGHKS and CDR2 YYEKEE (reference sequence). The CDR3 runs to 16 residues. Losses at the gene ends were 2 bases for V and 5 bases for J; bases not matched to a gene: 8. Assay used: immunoSEQ multiplex PCR; TCRdb lists only in-frame clones, some missing. The repertoire holds some 47,000 clones, with over 75% as singletons. The material sequenced was CD8+ T cells from peripheral blood mononuclear cells, taken in the second trimester of pregnancy. This chain connects TRBV5-5 to TRBJ2-3, with 10 bases fitting TRBD1. This sequence originates from a female donor with multiple sclerosis, enrolled in a pregnancy study. The CDR3 here is CASSFPTGGAEDTQYF. The CDR3 coding sequence is TGTGCCAGCAGCTTCCCGACAGGGGGCGCGGAAGATACGCAGTATTTT.